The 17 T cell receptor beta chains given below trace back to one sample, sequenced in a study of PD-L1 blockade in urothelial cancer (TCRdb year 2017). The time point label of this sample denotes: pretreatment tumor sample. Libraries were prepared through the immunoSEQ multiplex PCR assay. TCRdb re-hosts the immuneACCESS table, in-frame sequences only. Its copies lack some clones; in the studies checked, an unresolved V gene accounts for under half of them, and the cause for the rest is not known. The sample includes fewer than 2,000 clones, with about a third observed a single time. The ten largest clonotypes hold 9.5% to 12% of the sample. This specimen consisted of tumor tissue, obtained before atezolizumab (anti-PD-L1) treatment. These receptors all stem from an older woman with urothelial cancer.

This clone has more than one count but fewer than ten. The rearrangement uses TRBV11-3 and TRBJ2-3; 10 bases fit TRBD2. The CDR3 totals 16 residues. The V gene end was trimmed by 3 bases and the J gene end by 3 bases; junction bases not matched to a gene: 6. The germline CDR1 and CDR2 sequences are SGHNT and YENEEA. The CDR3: CASSLIAGGVTDTQYF. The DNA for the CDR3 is TGTGCCAGCAGCTTGATAGCGGGGGGAGTGACAGATACGCAGTATTTT.

The CDR3: CASREGVDEKLFF. CDR3 DNA sequence: TGTGCCAGCAGGGAGGGGGTCGATGAAAAACTGTTTTTT. The chain uses TRBV2 and TRBJ1-4; perhaps TRBD1 as D (6 bases). The CDR3 is 13 amino acids. From germline, CDR1 is SNHLY and CDR2 FYNNEI. V lost 6 bases and J lost 6, with 11 bases in between.

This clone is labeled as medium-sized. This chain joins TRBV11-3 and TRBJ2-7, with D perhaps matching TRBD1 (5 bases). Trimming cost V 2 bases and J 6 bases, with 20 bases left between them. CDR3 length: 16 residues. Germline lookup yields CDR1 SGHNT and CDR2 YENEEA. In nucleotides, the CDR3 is TGTGCCAGCAGCTTAAGGGCAGGGTTAGGGAATATCGAGCAGTACTTC. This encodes CASSLRAGLGNIEQYF.

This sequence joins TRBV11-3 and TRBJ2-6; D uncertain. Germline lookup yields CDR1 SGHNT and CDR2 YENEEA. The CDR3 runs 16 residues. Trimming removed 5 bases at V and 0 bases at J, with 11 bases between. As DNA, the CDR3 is TGTGCCAGCAGCCCCGCCGCGAACTCTGGGGCCAACGTCCTGACTTTC. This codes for CASSPAANSGANVLTF.

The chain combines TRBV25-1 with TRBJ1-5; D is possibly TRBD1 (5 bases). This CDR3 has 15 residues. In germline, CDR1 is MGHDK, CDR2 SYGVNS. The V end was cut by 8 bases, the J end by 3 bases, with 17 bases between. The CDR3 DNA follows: TGTGCCAGCGCGCGATCCGGGGCCAACAATCAGCCCCAGCATTTT. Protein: CASARSGANNQPQHF.

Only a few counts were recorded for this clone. CDR3 protein: CASSLGDSGSGNTIYF. CDR3 DNA sequence: TGCGCCAGCAGCTTGGGGGACTCTGGCTCTGGAAACACCATATATTTT. The chain recombines TRBV5-1 with TRBJ1-3, with D maybe TRBD1 (5 bases). CDR1 SGHRS and CDR2 YFSETQ come from the germline V gene. V lost 0 bases, J lost 0 bases, and 10 bases lay in between. There are 16 residues in the CDR3.

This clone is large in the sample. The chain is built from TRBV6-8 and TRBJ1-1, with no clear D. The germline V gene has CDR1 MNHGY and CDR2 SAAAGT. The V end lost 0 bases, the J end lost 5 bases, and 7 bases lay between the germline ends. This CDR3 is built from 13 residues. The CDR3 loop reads CASSYSEVTEAFF. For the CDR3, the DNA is TGTGCCAGCAGTTACTCGGAAGTAACTGAAGCTTTCTTT.

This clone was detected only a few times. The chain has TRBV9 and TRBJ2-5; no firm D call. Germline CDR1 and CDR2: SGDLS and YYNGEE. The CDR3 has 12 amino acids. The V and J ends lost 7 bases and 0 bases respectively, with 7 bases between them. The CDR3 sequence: CASASYQETQYF. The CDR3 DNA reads TGTGCCAGCGCCTCGTACCAAGAGACCCAGTACTTC.

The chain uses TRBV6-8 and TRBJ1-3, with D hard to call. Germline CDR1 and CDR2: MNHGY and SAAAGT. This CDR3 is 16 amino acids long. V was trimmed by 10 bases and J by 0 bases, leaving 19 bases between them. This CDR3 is CATLPLGQTSGNTIYF. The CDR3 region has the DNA TGTGCCACCCTTCCTTTAGGGCAAACCTCTGGAAACACCATATATTTT.

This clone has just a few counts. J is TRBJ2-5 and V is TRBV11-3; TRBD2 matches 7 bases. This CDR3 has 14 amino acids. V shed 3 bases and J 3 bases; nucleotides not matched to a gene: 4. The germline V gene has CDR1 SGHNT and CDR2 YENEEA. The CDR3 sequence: CASSLGGLEETQYF. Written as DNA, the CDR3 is TGTGCCAGCAGCTTGGGGGGGTTAGAAGAGACCCAGTACTTC.

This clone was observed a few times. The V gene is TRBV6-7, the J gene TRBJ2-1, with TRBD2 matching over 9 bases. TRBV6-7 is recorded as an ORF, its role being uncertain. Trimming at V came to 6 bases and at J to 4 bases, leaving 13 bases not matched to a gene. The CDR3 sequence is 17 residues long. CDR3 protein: CASSLLTSGTAYNEQFF. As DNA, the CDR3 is TGTGCCAGCAGCCTACTGACTAGCGGAACTGCTTACAATGAGCAGTTCTTC.

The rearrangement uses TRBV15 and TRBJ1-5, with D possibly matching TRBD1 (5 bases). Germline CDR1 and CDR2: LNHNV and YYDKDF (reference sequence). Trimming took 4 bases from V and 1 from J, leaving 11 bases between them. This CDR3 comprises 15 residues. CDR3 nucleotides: TGTGCCACCAGCATCGCGGGGACCAGCAATCAGCCCCAGCATTTT. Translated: CATSIAGTSNQPQHF.

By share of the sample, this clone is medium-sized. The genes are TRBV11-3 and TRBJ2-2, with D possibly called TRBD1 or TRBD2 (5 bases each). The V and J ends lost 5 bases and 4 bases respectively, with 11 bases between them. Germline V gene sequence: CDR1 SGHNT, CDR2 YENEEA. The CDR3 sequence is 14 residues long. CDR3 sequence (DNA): TGTGCCAGCAGCCCGGGACCGACCACCGGGGAGCTGTTTTTT. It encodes CASSPGPTTGELFF.

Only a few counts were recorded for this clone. Written as DNA, the CDR3 is TGTGCCAGCAGCTTAGGCTTACCGGGCTCCTACGAGCAGTACTTC. It codes for CASSLGLPGSYEQYF. V gene TRBV13 combines with J gene TRBJ2-7; D gene ambiguous. V gave up 0 bases and J gave up 0 bases, with 9 bases separating them. The germline V gene encodes CDR1 PRHDT and CDR2 FYEKMQ (reference sequence). CDR3 length: 15 amino acids.

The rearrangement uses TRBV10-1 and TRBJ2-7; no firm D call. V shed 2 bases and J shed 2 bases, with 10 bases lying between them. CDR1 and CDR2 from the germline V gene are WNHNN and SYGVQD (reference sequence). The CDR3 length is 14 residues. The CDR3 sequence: CASSENQVTYEQYF. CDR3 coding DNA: TGCGCCAGCAGTGAGAACCAGGTAACCTACGAGCAGTACTTC.

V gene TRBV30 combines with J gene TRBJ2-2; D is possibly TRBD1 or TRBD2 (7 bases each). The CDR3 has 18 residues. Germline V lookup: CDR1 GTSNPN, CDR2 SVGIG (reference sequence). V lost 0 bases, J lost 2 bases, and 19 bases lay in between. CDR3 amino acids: CAWSVMGGGDANTGELFF. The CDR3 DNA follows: TGTGCCTGGAGTGTTATGGGAGGGGGCGACGCCAACACCGGGGAGCTGTTTTTT.

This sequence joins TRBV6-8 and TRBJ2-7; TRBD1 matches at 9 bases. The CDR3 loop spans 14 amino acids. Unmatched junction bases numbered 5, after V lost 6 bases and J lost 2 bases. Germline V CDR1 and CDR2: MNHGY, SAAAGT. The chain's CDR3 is CASRPGTGTYEQYF. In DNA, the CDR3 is TGTGCCAGCAGACCCGGGACAGGGACCTACGAGCAGTACTTC.